The rows below give T cell receptor beta chains drawn from one sample of a study of T cells in Graves' hyperthyroidism and ophthalmopathy. TCRdb re-analysed the multiplex PCR reads in MiXCR, keeping a single row per CDR3 protein. The sample consists of 500,000 to 600,000 distinct CDR3 sequences, roughly 21% of them appearing once. Sequencing used blood. Receptors originate from a man in his forties with Graves' ophthalmopathy. CDR3s include the opening cysteine and the closing phenylalanine or tryptophan. D genes are given only for firm matches. The size field is filled for only some rows; it gives once, few, many or a size class.

NA,many,TRBV5-1,TRBJ2-7,TGCGCCAGCAGCTTGGCGGTGTTTTCCTACGAGCAGTACTTC,CASSLAVFSYEQYF
TRBD1,NA,TRBV3-1,TRBJ1-2,TGTGCCAGCAGCCGAGGGACAGGGGGCTATGGCTACACCTTC,CASSRGTGGYGYTF
NA,NA,TRBV5-5,TRBJ2-5,TGTGCCAGCAGCTCACCCGGGGCCACGGAGACCCAGTACTTC,CASSSPGATETQYF
TRBD2,NA,TRBV19,TRBJ2-3,TGTGCCAGTAGCGCTACCGGGACTACCCTCGGGTGGGCAGATACGCAGTATTTT,CASSATGTTLGWADTQYF
TRBD1,NA,TRBV28,TRBJ2-4,TGTGCCAGCAGTCTATCGGGACAGGGGAGTTCCAAAAACATTCAGTACTTC,CASSLSGQGSSKNIQYF
TRBD1,NA,TRBV20-1,TRBJ1-2,TGCAGTGCTCCGGACAGGGATGGTTATGGCTACACCTTC,CSAPDRDGYGYTF
NA,many,TRBV7-2,TRBJ2-7,TGTGCCAGCAGTCGCCTGGGTACAAAGAACTACGAGCAGTACTTC,CASSRLGTKNYEQYF
NA,many,TRBV27,TRBJ2-1,TGTGCCAGCAGCCGTCCCTCCAGCTCCTACAATGAGCAGTTCTTC,CASSRPSSSYNEQFF
NA,few,TRBV7-6,TRBJ2-2,TGTGCCAGCAGCCCCCTCTCCTACACCGGGGAGCTGTTTTTT,CASSPLSYTGELFF
NA,NA,TRBV28,TRBJ2-3,TGTGCCAGCAGTTTACCGGGGTACACAGATACGCAGTATTTT,CASSLPGYTDTQYF
TRBD2,NA,TRBV11-2,TRBJ2-2,TGTGCCAGCAGCCCCCCGGGACTAGCGCTTTCCGGGGAGCTGTTTTTT,CASSPPGLALSGELFF
TRBD1,many,TRBV20-1,TRBJ1-1,TGCAGTGCTAAACAGGGGACGAACACTGAAGCTTTCTTT,CSAKQGTNTEAFF
NA,many,TRBV20-1,TRBJ2-1,TGCAGTGCTAGTCTGTATAGCTCCTACAATGAGCAGTTCTTC,CSASLYSSYNEQFF
NA,few,TRBV7-9,TRBJ1-4,TGTGCCAGCAGCTTTAGAGACAGTGATGAAAAACTGTTTTTT,CASSFRDSDEKLFF
NA,once,TRBV4-1,TRBJ1-5,TGCGCCAGCAGCCAAGAGGGGGGGGCGAGACAGCCCCAGCATTTT,CASSQEGGARQPQHF
TRBD2,many,TRBV20-1,TRBJ2-7,TGCAGTGCTAGAGATCGACGGACTAGCGGGAGTCCGAGGGCCTACGAGCAGTACTTC,CSARDRRTSGSPRAYEQYF
NA,few,TRBV19,TRBJ1-3,TGTGCCAGTAGTATCCCCTCAAGCTCTGGAAACACCATATATTTT,CASSIPSSSGNTIYF
TRBD2,many,TRBV5-1,TRBJ2-3,TGCGCCAGCAGTTCCGGGACTAGCGGTCTCACAGATACGCAGTATTTT,CASSSGTSGLTDTQYF
NA,many,TRBV5-1,TRBJ2-2,TGCGCCAGCAGCAGTCTACAGGGAATGGACACCGGGGAGCTGTTTTTT,CASSSLQGMDTGELFF
NA,few,TRBV27,TRBJ1-1,TGTGCCAGTGGATTTACAGGGAACACTGAAGCTTTCTTT,CASGFTGNTEAFF
NA,many,TRBV2,TRBJ2-1,TGTGCCAGCACCCCCCTGGGAGGTGGCGATGAGCAGTTCTTC,CASTPLGGGDEQFF
TRBD2,NA,TRBV19,TRBJ2-1,TGTGCCAGTAGTACGACTAGCGGGAGTAAAAATGAGCAGTTCTTC,CASSTTSGSKNEQFF
NA,few,TRBV7-3,TRBJ1-1,TGTGCCAGCAGCGAGGGGTCGGGAGGGTCTGAAGCTTTCTTT,CASSEGSGGSEAFF
TRBD1,few,TRBV6-1,TRBJ1-1,TGTGCCAGCAGGAATACCGGGACAGGGAACACTGAAGCTTTCTTT,CASRNTGTGNTEAFF
NA,many,TRBV7-3,TRBJ2-5,TGTGCCAGCAGCGACACAGGGCTCGGGAAGACCCAGTACTTC,CASSDTGLGKTQYF
NA,NA,TRBV19,TRBJ1-1,TGTGCCAGTAGTATTTTGGGGGTCCACACTGAAGCTTTCTTT,CASSILGVHTEAFF
NA,few,TRBV6-1,TRBJ2-3,TGTGCCAGCAGTGAATGGGACAGCACAGATACGCAGTATTTT,CASSEWDSTDTQYF
NA,few,TRBV5-8,TRBJ1-2,TGTGCCAGCAGCCAGAGGGCCCTCTTAGACTATGGCTACACCTTC,CASSQRALLDYGYTF
TRBD2,NA,TRBV20-1,TRBJ2-7,TGCAGTGCTAGAGGACGATATCCCGGGACTAGCTCGGGCTACGAGCAGTACTTC,CSARGRYPGTSSGYEQYF
TRBD1,many,TRBV20-1,TRBJ1-5,TGCAGTGCTAGGGTCGCAACAGGGGCCGGACCGTATGCGCCCCAGCATTTT,CSARVATGAGPYAPQHF
TRBD2,many,TRBV7-2,TRBJ2-5,TGTGCCAGCAGCCCTTGGGCGGGAGGGACAGAGACCCAGTACTTC,CASSPWAGGTETQYF
NA,NA,TRBV11-2,TRBJ2-3,TGTGCCAGCAGGGGAGGGACATCTAGCACAGATACGCAGTATTTT,CASRGGTSSTDTQYF
NA,few,TRBV5-1,TRBJ1-5,TGCGCCAGCAGCTTGACCGAGAATCAGCCCCAGCATTTT,CASSLTENQPQHF
NA,NA,TRBV10-3,TRBJ2-7,TGTGCCGTCAGTGAAAGGGTCCACGAGCAGTACTTC,CAVSERVHEQYF
TRBD1,few,TRBV11-1,TRBJ2-3,TGTGCCAGCAGACAGGACAGGGGGCTCTCAGATACGCAGTATTTT,CASRQDRGLSDTQYF
NA,many,TRBV3-1,TRBJ1-2,TGTGCCAGCAGCCAAGTGGGTCAGGGCCAAGGCTACACCTTC,CASSQVGQGQGYTF
NA,many,TRBV11-3,TRBJ1-1,TGTGCCAGCAGCCGCCGACAGCACACTGAAGCTTTCTTT,CASSRRQHTEAFF